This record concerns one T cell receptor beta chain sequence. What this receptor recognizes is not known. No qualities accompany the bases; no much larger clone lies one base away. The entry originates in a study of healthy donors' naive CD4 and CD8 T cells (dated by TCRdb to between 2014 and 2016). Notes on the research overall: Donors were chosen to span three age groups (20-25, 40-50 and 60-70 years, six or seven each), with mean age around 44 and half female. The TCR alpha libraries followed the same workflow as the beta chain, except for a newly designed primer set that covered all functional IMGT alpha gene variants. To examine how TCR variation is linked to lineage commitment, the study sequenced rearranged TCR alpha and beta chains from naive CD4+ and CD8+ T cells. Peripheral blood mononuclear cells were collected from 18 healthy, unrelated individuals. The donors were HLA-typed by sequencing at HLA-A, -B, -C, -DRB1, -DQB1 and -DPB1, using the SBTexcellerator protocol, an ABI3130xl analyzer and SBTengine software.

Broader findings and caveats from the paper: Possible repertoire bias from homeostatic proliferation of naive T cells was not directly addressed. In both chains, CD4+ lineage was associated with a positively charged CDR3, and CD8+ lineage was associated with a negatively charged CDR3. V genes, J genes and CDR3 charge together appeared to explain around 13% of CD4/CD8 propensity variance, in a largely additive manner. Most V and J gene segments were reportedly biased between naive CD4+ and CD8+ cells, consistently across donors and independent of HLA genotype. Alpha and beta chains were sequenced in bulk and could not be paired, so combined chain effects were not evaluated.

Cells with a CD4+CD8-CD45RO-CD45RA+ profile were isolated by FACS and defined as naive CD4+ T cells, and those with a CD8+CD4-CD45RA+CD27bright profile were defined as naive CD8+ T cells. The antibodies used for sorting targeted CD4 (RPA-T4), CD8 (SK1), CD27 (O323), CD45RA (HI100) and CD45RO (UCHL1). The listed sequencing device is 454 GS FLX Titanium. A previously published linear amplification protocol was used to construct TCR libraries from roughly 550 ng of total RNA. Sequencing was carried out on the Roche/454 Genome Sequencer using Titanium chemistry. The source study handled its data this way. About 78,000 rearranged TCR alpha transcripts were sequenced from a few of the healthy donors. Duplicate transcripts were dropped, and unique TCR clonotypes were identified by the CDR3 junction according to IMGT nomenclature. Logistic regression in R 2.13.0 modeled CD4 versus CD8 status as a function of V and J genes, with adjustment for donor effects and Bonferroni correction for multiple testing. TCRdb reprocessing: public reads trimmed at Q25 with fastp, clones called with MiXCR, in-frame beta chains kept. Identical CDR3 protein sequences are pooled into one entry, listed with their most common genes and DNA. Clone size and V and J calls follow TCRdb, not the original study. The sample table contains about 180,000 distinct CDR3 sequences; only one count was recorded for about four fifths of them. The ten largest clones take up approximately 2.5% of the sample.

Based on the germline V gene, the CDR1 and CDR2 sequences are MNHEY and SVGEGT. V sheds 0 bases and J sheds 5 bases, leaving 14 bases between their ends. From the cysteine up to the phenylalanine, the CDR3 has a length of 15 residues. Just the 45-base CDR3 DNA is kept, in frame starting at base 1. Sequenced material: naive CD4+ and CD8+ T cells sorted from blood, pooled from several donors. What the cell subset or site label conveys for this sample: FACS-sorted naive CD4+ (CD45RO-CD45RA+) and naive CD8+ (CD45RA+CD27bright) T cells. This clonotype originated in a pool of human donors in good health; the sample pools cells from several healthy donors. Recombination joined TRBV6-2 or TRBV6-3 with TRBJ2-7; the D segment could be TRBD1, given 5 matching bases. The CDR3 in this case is CASSYSGHLVDEQYF. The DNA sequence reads TGTGCCAGCAGTTACTCAGGACACCTCGTGGACGAGCAGTACTTC.